A single sample gave rise to the 16 T cell receptor beta chains below, sequenced in a study of OX40 agonist ivuxolimab in advanced cancers. Sequenced by immunoSEQ multiplex PCR; TCRdb stores in-frame clones only, minus some. The sample has around 100,000 clones, 90% seen once. Sequenced here: CD4+ or CD8+ T cells sorted from blood, sampled in a trial of the OX40 agonist ivuxolimab. These receptors were collected from an adult with an advanced solid tumor such as melanoma, head and neck, liver or kidney cancer.

This chain joins TRBV19 and TRBJ1-2, with 9 bases fitting TRBD1. The CDR3 is 14 amino acids. Germline values: CDR1 LNHDA, CDR2 SQIVND (reference sequence). With 7 bases clipped from V and 3 bases from J, the junction kept 6 bases outside the gene matches. In DNA, the CDR3 is TGTGCCAGTACCTGGACAGGGGAAGACTATGGCTACACCTTC. Translating gives CASTWTGEDYGYTF.

This clone appeared a single time. The chain uses TRBV6-1 and TRBJ1-1; tentatively, D is TRBD1 (5 bases). CDR1 is MNHNS and CDR2 is SASEGT in the germline V gene. CDR3 length: 11 residues. Trimming left V 6 bases short and J 6 bases short, with 8 bases between. CDR3 nucleotide sequence: TGTGCCAGCAGCGTGGGGGCTGAAGCTTTCTTT. It encodes CASSVGAEAFF.

The CDR3 DNA follows: TGTGCCAGCAGTTACTACGCATCAAACACTGAAGCTTTCTTT. Translated, it gives CASSYYASNTEAFF. The chain has TRBV6-6 and TRBJ1-1, with D unclear. Trimming took 1 base from V and 2 from J, leaving 8 bases between them. The CDR3 is 14 amino acids. Looked up from germline, CDR1 is MNHNY and CDR2 is SVGAGI (reference sequence).

The chain has TRBV2 and TRBJ2-7; TRBD2 agrees at 11 bases. This CDR3 is 13 amino acids long. Germline assignment: CDR1 SNHLY and CDR2 FYNNEI. The CDR3 here is CAPGTSGSYEQYF. Written as DNA, the CDR3 is TGTGCACCAGGGACTAGCGGATCCTACGAGCAGTACTTC.

The chain combines TRBV30 with TRBJ2-5; D is unclear. The CDR3 has 11 amino acids. Germline CDR1 reads GTSNPN; CDR2 reads SVGIG (reference sequence). With 4 bases removed from V and 3 bases from J, the gap between germline ends came to 6 bases. CDR3 DNA sequence: TGTGCCTGGACAGTCAAAGAGACCCAGTACTTC. It specifies CAWTVKETQYF.

The genes are TRBV19 and TRBJ2-5; D gene ambiguous. Germline lookup yields CDR1 LNHDA and CDR2 SQIVND (reference sequence). The V end was cut by 2 bases, the J end by 4 bases, with 14 bases between. This CDR3 comprises 15 residues. The CDR3 sequence: CASSIRPLKGETQYF. DNA for the CDR3: TGTGCCAGTAGTATAAGGCCACTCAAGGGAGAGACCCAGTACTTC.

The genes are TRBV5-4 and TRBJ2-5, with D tentatively TRBD1 (6 bases). Per the germline V gene, CDR1 is SGHNT and CDR2 is YYREEE (reference sequence). V lost 3 bases to trimming and J lost 2 bases, with 14 bases between them. This CDR3 comprises 15 residues. CDR3 bases: TGTGCCAGCAGCTGGAAAGGCAGGGGACAAGAGACCCAGTACTTC. It translates to CASSWKGRGQETQYF.

V usage is TRBV27 and J usage is TRBJ1-5; TRBD1 agrees at 7 bases. After removal of 7 bases from V and 4 bases from J, the junction contained 10 bases not matched to a gene. Germline lookup yields CDR1 MNHEY and CDR2 SMNVEV (reference sequence). CDR3 length equals 15 residues. The CDR3 here is CASTPAGQLNQPQHF. The CDR3 DNA reads TGTGCCAGCACCCCGGCGGGACAGCTAAATCAGCCCCAGCATTTT.

The chain links TRBV6-1 to TRBJ2-6; TRBD1 might be the D (6 bases). This CDR3 is built from 15 residues. CDR1 is MNHNS and CDR2 is SASEGT in the germline V gene. The V gene lost 2 bases and the J gene lost 1 base, with 6 bases spanning the gap. This CDR3 reads CASSERGSGANVLTF. CDR3 nucleotide sequence: TGTGCCAGCAGTGAAAGGGGGTCTGGGGCCAACGTCCTGACTTTC.

The CDR3 region is CAWGAVGNSPLHF. The CDR3 DNA follows: TGTGCCTGGGGTGCCGTGGGGAATTCACCCCTCCACTTT. This chain uses TRBV30 with TRBJ1-6; D is unclear. CDR1 GTSNPN and CDR2 SVGIG come from the germline V gene (reference sequence). The CDR3 totals 13 residues. Trimming left V 5 bases short and J 7 bases short, with 12 bases between. Supplemented by reference TRBV30 and TRBJ1-6, the full variable domain reads SQTIHQWPATLVQPVGSPLSLECTVEGTSNPNLYWYRQAAGRGLQLLFYSVGIGQISSEVPQNLSASRPQDRQFILSSKKLLLSDSGFYLCAWGAVGNSPLHFGNGTRLTVT.

This chain connects TRBV4-2 to TRBJ1-1; TRBD1 matches 8 bases. The CDR3 runs 15 residues. Germline trimming cut 2 bases from V and 4 bases from J; bases unmatched to any gene: 6. Germline V gene data show CDR1 as LGHNA and CDR2 as YNFKEQ. The CDR3 here is CASSQSGGFGTEAFF. For the CDR3, the DNA is TGTGCCAGCAGCCAATCAGGGGGCTTCGGCACTGAAGCTTTCTTT.

The chain joins TRBV10-2 to TRBJ2-3; a weak D match, TRBD2 (5 bases). The length of the CDR3 is 14 residues. V was clipped by 0 bases and J by 6 bases, with 10 bases between them. CDR1 and CDR2 (germline): WSHSY, SAAADI. For the CDR3, the DNA is TGCGCCAGCAGTGAGTCTCGCGGGCGGGATACGCAGTATTTT. This encodes CASSESRGRDTQYF.

The CDR3 is CASRPGRLNQPQHF. The CDR3 bases are TGTGCCAGCAGACCCGGACGGCTCAATCAGCCCCAGCATTTT. This sequence joins TRBV6-5 and TRBJ1-5; D unclear. The CDR3 is 14 residues long. CDR1 MNHEY and CDR2 SVGAGI come from the germline V gene. Trimming took off 6 bases at V and 3 bases at J, with 12 bases between the two ends.

The gene calls are TRBV30 and TRBJ2-7, with D perhaps TRBD2 (5 bases). From germline, CDR1 is GTSNPN and CDR2 SVGIG (reference sequence). This CDR3 region has 11 residues. Trimming shortened V by 3 bases and J by 5 bases, and 8 bases separated the two germline ends. CDR3: CAWRWGDEQYF. CDR3 nucleotide sequence: TGTGCCTGGAGGTGGGGAGACGAGCAGTACTTC.

The count of this clone is one. The chain carries TRBV11-2 and TRBJ1-1, with 8 nucleotides matching TRBD1. The V and J ends lost 5 bases and 12 bases, in that order; junction bases with no gene match: 17. In germline, CDR1 is SGHAT, CDR2 FQNNGV. CDR3 length: 15 amino acids. The DNA for the CDR3 is TGTGCCAGCAGCCCCTTGTCCCGGGACAGGAAAAGGACTTTCTTT. Translated, it gives CASSPLSRDRKRTFF.

CDR3 sequence: CASSPWTGAGGSYEQYF. CDR3 DNA sequence: TGCGCCAGCAGCCCGTGGACAGGGGCCGGGGGCTCCTACGAGCAGTACTTC. V usage is TRBV5-1 and J usage is TRBJ2-7; TRBD1 matches 9 bases. Unmatched junction bases numbered 11, after V lost 4 bases and J lost 0 bases. Germline V lookup: CDR1 SGHRS, CDR2 YFSETQ. CDR3 size: 17 residues. The full variable domain, its missing parts supplied by reference TRBV5-1 and TRBJ2-7, is KAGVTQTPRYLIKTRGQQVTLSCSPISGHRSVSWYQQTPGQGLQFLFEYFSETQRNKGNFPGRFSGRQFSNSRSEMNVSTLELGDSALYLCASSPWTGAGGSYEQYFGPGTRLTVT.